Listed below are T cell receptor beta chains from one sample, sequenced in a study of blood T cell repertoires in COVID-19. Repertoires were generated with immunoSEQ multiplex PCR, while TCRdb's copy carries only in-frame clones and drops some. The repertoire holds 200,000 to 250,000 clones, with over 80% as singletons. The sequenced sample was peripheral blood. The receptors derive from a woman younger than 45 with COVID-19, enrolled during active disease. The conserved cysteine and the conserved F or W are not part of the CDR3 here. Not all rows give a size; the values are once, few, many and, for expanded clones, a class.

CDR3: ASSPGRDTEAF
size: -
J: TRBJ1-1
V: TRBV18

CDR3: ASRLAGQREGQGQETQY
size: -
J: TRBJ2-5
V: TRBV12-2

CDR3: ASSQEGTGPPTNEKLF
size: -
J: TRBJ1-4
V: TRBV3-1/TRBV3-2

CDR3: ASSPSSWNTGELF
size: once
J: TRBJ2-2
V: TRBV18

CDR3: ASSLSLATGEQY
size: -
J: TRBJ2-7
V: TRBV5-6

CDR3: ASSLGPTGWGGIQY
size: -
J: TRBJ2-4
V: TRBV28

CDR3: SASAPGGSGNTIY
size: few
J: TRBJ1-3
V: TRBV20-1

CDR3: ASSRVQGGTGELF
size: -
J: TRBJ2-2
V: TRBV19

CDR3: ASSDSTGGNSPLH
size: -
J: TRBJ1-6
V: TRBV2

CDR3: ASSSEGSSYEQY
size: -
J: TRBJ2-7
V: TRBV5-1

CDR3: ASRRQENTEAF
size: -
J: TRBJ1-1
V: TRBV5-1

CDR3: ASSLVNRGKHGYT
size: -
J: TRBJ1-2
V: TRBV7-8

CDR3: ASSYNRDSPYEQY
size: -
J: TRBJ2-7
V: TRBV6-5

CDR3: ASSSGQGNAGELF
size: -
J: TRBJ2-2
V: TRBV11-3

CDR3: ASSFLNYGYT
size: -
J: TRBJ1-2
V: TRBV28

CDR3: ASSLGLGAYNEQF
size: -
J: TRBJ2-1
V: TRBV5-5